This TCR beta chain was found in a study of CD8 T cell repertoires and HIV-1 epitope variants. For the study at large: Separate wells received one of Twenty-five Gag or Nef variant peptides. Epitopes were three Gag families plus Nef HW9 and YT9.

To note about this clone: What it recognizes is unknown.

Assay: immunoSEQ multiplex PCR; the TCRdb copy retains only in-frame clones and omits some. Of 5,000 to 6,500 clones in the sample, about 61% are singletons; the top ten hold about 39%. Overall study results and limits: A handful of clonotypes recognized Nef KF9, one HW9, none TAALDMSHF.

With 4 bases clipped from V and 2 bases from J, the junction kept 5 bases outside the gene matches. CDR1 LNHDA and CDR2 SQIVND come from the germline V gene (reference sequence). The CDR3 is made up of 15 amino acids. The sample comprised cultured CD8+ T cells derived from PBMCs. V gene TRBV19 combines with J gene TRBJ1-5; 7 nucleotides align to TRBD1. This clonotype originated in a male donor with HIV. The DNA for the CDR3 is TGTGCCAGTAGTACTGACAGGGAAGGCAATCAGCCCCAGCATTTT. Protein: CASSTDREGNQPQHF.